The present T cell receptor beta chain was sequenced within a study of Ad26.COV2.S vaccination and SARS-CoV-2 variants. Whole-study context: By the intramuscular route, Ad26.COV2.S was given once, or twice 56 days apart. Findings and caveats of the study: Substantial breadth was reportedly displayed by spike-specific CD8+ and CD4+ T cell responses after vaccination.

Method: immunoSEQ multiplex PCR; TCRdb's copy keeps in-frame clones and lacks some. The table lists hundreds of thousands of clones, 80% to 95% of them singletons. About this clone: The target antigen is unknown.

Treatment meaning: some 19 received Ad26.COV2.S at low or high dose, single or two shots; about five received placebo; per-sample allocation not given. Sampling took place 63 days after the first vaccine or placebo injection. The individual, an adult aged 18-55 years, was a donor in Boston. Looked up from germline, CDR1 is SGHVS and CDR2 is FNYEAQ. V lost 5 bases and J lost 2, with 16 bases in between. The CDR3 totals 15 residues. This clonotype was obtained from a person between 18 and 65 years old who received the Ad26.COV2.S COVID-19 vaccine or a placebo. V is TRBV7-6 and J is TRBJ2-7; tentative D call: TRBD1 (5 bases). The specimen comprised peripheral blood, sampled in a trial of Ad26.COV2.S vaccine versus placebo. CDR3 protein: CASSPQQALAYEQYF. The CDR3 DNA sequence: TGTGCCAGCAGCCCCCAACAGGCTCTAGCCTACGAGCAGTACTTC. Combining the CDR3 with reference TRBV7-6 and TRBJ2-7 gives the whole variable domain GAGVSQSPRYKVTKRGQDVALRCDPISGHVSLYWYRQALGQGPEFLTYFNYEAQQDKSGLPNDRFSAERPEGSISTLTIQRTEQRDSAMYRCASSPQQALAYEQYFGPGTRLTVT.